This TCR beta chain was identified in a study of blood T cell repertoires in COVID-19. Original methodology: How many nucleated cells were present was estimated from reference gene primer amplification. Data came from immunoSEQ multiplex PCR; TCRdb stores just in-frame clones and leaves some out. The DNA gave D and trimming, while V, J and clone size come from that table. The sample yields 95,000 to 150,000 clones, roughly 90% seen once. V was pared by 9 bases and J by 7 bases, with 11 bases of the junction left unmatched. This CDR3 spans 14 amino acids. CDR1 and CDR2 (germline): LNHDA, SQIVND (reference sequence).

The sequence was obtained from a man aged 35 to 55 with acute or convalescent COVID-19. Material for sequencing was peripheral blood. This rearrangement joins TRBV19 to TRBJ1-5, with 8 positions matching TRBD1. CDR3 in amino acids: CASSGQGEGQPQHF. The CDR3 DNA reads as TGTGCCAGCAGTGGACAGGGCGAGGGACAGCCCCAGCATTTT. Filled out from reference TRBV19 and TRBJ1-5, the complete variable domain reads DGGITQSPKYLFRKEGQNVTLSCEQNLNHDAMYWYRQDPGQGLRLIYYSQIVNDFQKGDIAEGYSVSREKKESFPLTVTSAQKNPTAFYLCASSGQGEGQPQHFGDGTRLSIL.